This entry concerns a single T cell receptor beta chain. This record comes from a study of blood T cell repertoires in COVID-19. Study-wide context: COVID-19 samples collected from the United States, Italy and Spain covered acute and convalescent phases.

Between the trimmed V and J ends, which lost 6 bases and 4 bases, there was a span of 12 bases. The CDR3 has 13 residues. Germline V CDR1 and CDR2: MNHEY, SVGAGI. Profiling relied on immunoSEQ multiplex PCR, and the TCRdb table lists in-frame clones only, not all of them. This table has fewer than 350,000 clones, 89% appearing once. The material sequenced was PBMCs or T cells enriched from blood (not recorded which). This clonotype originated in a man aged 55 to 70 who had recovered from COVID-19. This chain connects TRBV6-5 to TRBJ1-2; D gene uncertain. This chain's CDR3 is CASRRVSGYGYTF. The CDR3 DNA reads as TGTGCCAGCAGACGGGTCTCTGGCTATGGCTACACCTTC.